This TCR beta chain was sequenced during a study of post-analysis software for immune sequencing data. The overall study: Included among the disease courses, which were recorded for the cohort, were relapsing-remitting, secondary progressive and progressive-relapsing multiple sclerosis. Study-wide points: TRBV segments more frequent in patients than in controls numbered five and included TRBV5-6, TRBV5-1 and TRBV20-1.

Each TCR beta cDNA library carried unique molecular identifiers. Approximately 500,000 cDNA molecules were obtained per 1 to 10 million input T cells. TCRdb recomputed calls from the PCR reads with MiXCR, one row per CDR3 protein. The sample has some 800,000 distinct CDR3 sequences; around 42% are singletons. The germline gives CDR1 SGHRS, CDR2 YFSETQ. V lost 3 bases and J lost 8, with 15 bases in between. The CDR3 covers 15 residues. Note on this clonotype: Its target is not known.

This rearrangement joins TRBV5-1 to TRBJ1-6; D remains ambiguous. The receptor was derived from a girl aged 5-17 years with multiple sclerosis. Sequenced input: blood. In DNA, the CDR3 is TGCGCCAGCAGCTCACTCCCTGGGGAGGATTCACCCCTCCACTTT. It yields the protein CASSSLPGEDSPLHF. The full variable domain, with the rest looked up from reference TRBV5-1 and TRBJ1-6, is KAGVTQTPRYLIKTRGQQVTLSCSPISGHRSVSWYQQTPGQGLQFLFEYFSETQRNKGNFPGRFSGRQFSNSRSEMNVSTLELGDSALYLCASSSLPGEDSPLHFGNGTRLTVT.